This TCR beta chain appears in the sequencing data of a study of spatial heterogeneity in lung cancer. The library protocol tagged each TCR cDNA with a unique molecular identifier. Via MiXCR, TCRdb re-called the 5' RACE reads, giving one row per CDR3 protein. The table lists some 78,000 distinct CDR3 sequences, 8% of them singletons. The CDR3 runs 14 residues. The V and J ends lost 2 bases and 1 base respectively, with 8 bases between them. Looked up from germline, CDR1 is SGHRS and CDR2 is YFSETQ. This clonotype was seen at least ten times. Time point here: sample taken at primary tumor resection. Whole RNA was taken from tumor, nontumor lung or frozen PBMC; it was then sequenced unsorted.

This TCR was sampled from a male donor with early-stage non-small cell lung cancer. The source was PBMCs, collected at surgery. J is TRBJ2-3 and V is TRBV5-1; possibly TRBD2 for D (6 bases). The CDR3 reads CASSFASGTDTQYF. The CDR3 nucleotides are TGCGCCAGCAGCTTCGCTAGCGGCACAGATACGCAGTATTTT. Full variable domain (outside the CDR3, taken from reference TRBV5-1 and TRBJ2-3): KAGVTQTPRYLIKTRGQQVTLSCSPISGHRSVSWYQQTPGQGLQFLFEYFSETQRNKGNFPGRFSGRQFSNSRSEMNVSTLELGDSALYLCASSFASGTDTQYFGPGTRLTVL.